The TCR beta chain under discussion was sequenced for a study of OX40 agonist ivuxolimab in advanced cancers. Context from the whole study: Ivuxolimab was an agonistic, fully human IgG2 monoclonal antibody directed against OX40 (CD134), a costimulatory receptor. In the dose-escalation cohort, more than 80% of patients were male, and the mean age was roughly 56 years with a range of roughly 20 to 85. Partial responses occurred in three dose-escalation patients: two with cutaneous melanoma and one with hepatocellular carcinoma. The paper reports the monotherapy dose-escalation portion (N ≈ 52 patients) of the phase I ivuxolimab trial. Prior anti-PD-1, anti-PD-L1 or anti-CTLA-4 therapy was permitted, and checkpoint inhibitors had been received by approximately 39% of dose-escalation patients. The point of sequencing TCRbeta in the periphery was to test whether ivuxolimab changed TCR sequence diversity and drove clonal T-cell expansion. Intravenous ivuxolimab was administered to patients every 2 weeks at six dose levels: 0.01, 0.1, 0.3, 1.5, 3 and 10 mg/kg. Of the 50 to 55 patients in dose escalation, 19 had hepatocellular carcinoma, some 15 had melanoma, 9 had renal cell carcinoma and 9 had head and neck cancer.

Concerning this clone: Its recognized antigen is unknown. Base quality data are lacking; no much larger clone is found one base away.

The trial excluded patients who had a history of autoimmune disease or who were on systemic immunosuppression. Peripheral blood for TCR sequencing was collected from all dose cohorts at baseline, on cycle 4 day 1, and on cycle 7 day 1. The samples were drawn from a first-in-human, open-label, multicenter phase I dose-escalation trial of ivuxolimab. The trial enrolled adults with locally advanced or metastatic head and neck squamous cell, hepatocellular, melanoma or renal cell carcinoma. CD4+ and CD8+ T cells were sorted separately from peripheral blood before TCR sequencing. The germline V and J ends show losses of 5 bases and 1 base respectively, and no gene match explains 5 bases of the junction. The germline V gene encodes CDR1 LNHDA and CDR2 SQIVND (reference sequence). From cysteine to valine, the CDR3 is 14 amino acids long. The entry retains the CDR3 DNA only, 42 bases that are in frame from base 1.

Overall study results and their limits: Low levels of normalized T-cell clonal expansion were also seen in some nonresponding patients. At doses of 0.1 to 3.0 mg/kg, clonal expansion of both CD4+ and CD8+ blood T cells was observed from baseline to week 6. In the 0.1-3.0 mg/kg groups, partial responders were among the patients with the lowest normalized peripheral clonal expansion, particularly in CD8+ T cells. After ivuxolimab, more expanded clones were found on average in CD8+ T cells than in CD4+ T cells. Antigen specificity was not determined for the clonally expanded peripheral T cells.

Genomic DNA was isolated from the sorted cells so that the TCRbeta CDR3 region could be sequenced. TCRbeta CDR3 regions were sequenced using the immunoSEQ Assay. TCRdb took this table from immuneACCESS and kept in-frame rearrangements with V and J called. Such tables lack part of the clones; where checked against another copy, unresolved V genes explain under half of the gap, and the rest is unexplained. This sample is represented by tens of thousands of clones; around 90% of them were singletons. Clones ranked in the top ten supply about 17% of the sample. The rearranged segments are TRBV19 and TRBJ2-7; 7 bases in the junction line up with TRBD1. The sequenced sample was CD4+ or CD8+ T cells sorted from blood, obtained in a trial of the OX40 agonist ivuxolimab. The TCR sequence derives from an adult with an advanced solid tumor such as melanoma, head and neck, liver or kidney cancer. The CDR3 region has the sequence CASSVTGRSYEQYV. The bases read TGTGCCAGTAGTGTGACAGGGCGATCCTACGAGCAGTACGTC.